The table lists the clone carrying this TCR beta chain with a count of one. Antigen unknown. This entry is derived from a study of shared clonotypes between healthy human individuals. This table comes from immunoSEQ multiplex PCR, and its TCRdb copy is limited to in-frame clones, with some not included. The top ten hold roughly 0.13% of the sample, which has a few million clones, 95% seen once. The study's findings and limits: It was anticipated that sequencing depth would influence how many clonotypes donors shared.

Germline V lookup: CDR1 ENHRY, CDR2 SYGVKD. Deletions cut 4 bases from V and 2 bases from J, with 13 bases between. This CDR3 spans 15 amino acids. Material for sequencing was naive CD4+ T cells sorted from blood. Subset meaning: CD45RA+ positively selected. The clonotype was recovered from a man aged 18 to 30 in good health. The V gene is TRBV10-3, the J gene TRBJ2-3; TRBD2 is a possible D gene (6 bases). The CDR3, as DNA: TGTGCCATCAGTGCGGGAGAATATTTCACAGATACGCAGTATTTT. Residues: CAISAGEYFTDTQYF.